This T cell receptor beta chain comes out of a study of blood T cell repertoires in COVID-19. Deletions cut 0 bases from V and 12 bases from J, with 15 bases between. The CDR3 is 14 amino acids. From germline, CDR1 is SGDLS and CDR2 YYNGEE. Per the authors' pipeline: Reference gene primer amplification gave estimated nucleated cell counts. Using immunoSEQ multiplex PCR, the repertoire was profiled, and TCRdb retains in-frame clones only, with some absent. Clone size and the V and J calls come from that table; the DNA yielded D and trimming. Here the sample spans some 490,000 clones, 70% to 90% being singletons.

This receptor was taken from a human donor in a cohort sampled during active COVID-19. The chain employs TRBV9 and TRBJ1-4; the D is unclear. The sequencing sample was made of peripheral blood. The CDR3 nucleotides are TGTGCCAGCAGCGTAGCCGCCAGTCCACGGGAACTGTTTTTT. Translating gives CASSVAASPRELFF.